This entry lists 13 T cell receptor beta chains sequenced from one sample in a study of control samples from healthy donors and cancer patients. Clones were sequenced by immunoSEQ multiplex PCR, and TCRdb holds only the in-frame ones, with some missing. The data hold about 150,000 clones, with 93% observed a single time. Specimen: blood. The receptors stem from a man in his forties or fifties in good health.

The chain employs TRBV5-1 and TRBJ2-4, with TRBD2 matching 10 bases. Germline V gene data show CDR1 as SGHRS and CDR2 as YFSETQ. The CDR3 length is 15 residues. Trimming cost V 4 bases and J 7 bases; bases outside gene matches: 8. CDR3 sequence reads: CASSLGTAGGNIQYF. The CDR3 nucleotides read TGCGCCAGCAGCCTAGGGACAGCGGGAGGGAACATTCAGTACTTC.

The J gene is TRBJ2-1, the V gene TRBV28, with TRBD2 identical over 7 bases. V trimming: 5 bases; J trimming: 4 bases; junction bases outside the gene matches: 11. CDR1 is MDHEN and CDR2 is SYDVKM in the germline V gene. CDR3 length equals 16 residues. Here the CDR3 reads CASSPPPGLLYNEQFF. The CDR3 nucleotides are TGTGCCAGCAGTCCCCCACCGGGACTACTATACAATGAGCAGTTCTTC.

This chain connects TRBV9 to TRBJ2-1, with TRBD2 as a possible D gene (5 bases). V was trimmed by 1 base and J by 9 bases, leaving 11 bases between them. Germline loops: CDR1 SGDLS, CDR2 YYNGEE. CDR3 length: 13 amino acids. CDR3 coding DNA: TGTGCCAGCAGCGTAATCGAGCGGACTGAGCAGTTCTTC. As protein: CASSVIERTEQFF.

V gene TRBV29-1 combines with J gene TRBJ1-2, with D hard to call. V lost 0 bases, J lost 4 bases, and 9 bases lay in between. CDR3 length: 13 amino acids. Germline CDR1 reads SQVTM; CDR2 reads ANQGSEA. CDR3 protein: CSVEEAGSYGYTF. The CDR3 bases are TGCAGCGTTGAAGAGGCGGGATCCTATGGCTACACCTTC.

The chain uses TRBV14 and TRBJ1-6; tentative D call: TRBD1 (5 bases). The germline V and J ends were trimmed by 4 bases and 0 bases, with 10 bases remaining between them. The germline V gene has CDR1 SGHDN and CDR2 FVKESK. This CDR3 is 16 amino acids long. CDR3 coding DNA: TGTGCCAGCAGCCTGGGGGGGAGCTCCTATAATTCACCCCTCCACTTT. It specifies CASSLGGSSYNSPLHF. The variable domain in full, with the rest retrieved from reference TRBV14 and TRBJ1-6, is EAGVTQFPSHSVIEKGQTVTLRCDPISGHDNLYWYRRVMGKEIKFLLHFVKESKQDESGMPNNRFLAERTGGTYSTLKVQPAELEDSGVYFCASSLGGSSYNSPLHFGNGTRLTVT.

The chain combines TRBV11-2 with TRBJ2-7; 14 nucleotides line up with TRBD2. The CDR3 extends over 17 amino acids. The germline gives CDR1 SGHAT, CDR2 FQNNGV. V dropped 4 bases and J dropped 2; count of bases not matched to a gene: 7. The CDR3 region is CASSSRGLAGAPYEQYF. CDR3 DNA: TGTGCCAGCAGCTCACGGGGACTAGCGGGAGCGCCCTACGAGCAGTACTTC.

The rearrangement links TRBV7-9 to TRBJ1-1; the D is unclear. Trimming removed 6 bases at V and 4 bases at J, with 12 bases between. This CDR3 has 13 amino acids. CDR1 and CDR2 (germline): SEHNR, FQNEAQ (reference sequence). CDR3 loop: CASSYPRGTEAFF. The CDR3 DNA is TGTGCCAGCAGTTACCCGCGAGGCACTGAAGCTTTCTTT.

The chain recombines TRBV5-1 with TRBJ2-7; no firm D call. The germline CDR1 and CDR2 sequences are SGHRS and YFSETQ. This CDR3 spans 14 amino acids. V gave up 7 bases and J gave up 0 bases, with 14 bases separating them. The CDR3, as DNA: TGCGCCAGCCGGGCACTGCTGAGCTCCTACGAGCAGTACTTC. Its translation is CASRALLSSYEQYF.

This chain connects TRBV18 to TRBJ2-1, with 11 bases matching TRBD2. The J segment lost 7 bases and the V segment lost 5 bases, leaving 13 bases of the junction unmatched. The CDR3 has 17 amino acids. In germline, CDR1 is KGHSH, CDR2 LQKENI. CDR3 sequence (DNA): TGTGCCAGCTCATCCTTCCTATTAGCGGGAGGGTCAAATGAGCAGTTCTTC. This codes for CASSSFLLAGGSNEQFF.

V and J are TRBV5-1 and TRBJ2-7; 14 bases map to TRBD2. V dropped 4 bases and J dropped 7; count of bases not matched to a gene: 10. Germline CDR1 is SGHRS and CDR2 is YFSETQ. The CDR3 totals 16 residues. CDR3 bases: TGCGCCAGCAGCACAGGGACTAGCGGGAGTATCGAAGAGCAGTACTTC. Its translation is CASSTGTSGSIEEQYF.

CDR3 amino acids: CASSQNYGTYEQYF. CDR3 bases: TGCGCCAGCAGCCAAAACTACGGCACCTACGAGCAGTACTTC. V and J are TRBV5-1 and TRBJ2-7; no reliable D call. This CDR3 comprises 14 residues. V lost 4 bases and J 2 bases, leaving 13 bases between the germline ends. CDR1 SGHRS and CDR2 YFSETQ come from the germline V gene.

This chain connects TRBV5-5 to TRBJ1-2, with D tentatively TRBD1 (6 bases). This CDR3 contains 16 residues. Germline-derived CDR1 and CDR2 are SGHKS and YYEKEE (reference sequence). Trimming shortened V by 0 bases and J by 4 bases, and 16 bases separated the two germline ends. The CDR3 DNA sequence: TGTGCCAGCAGCTTGGCCGCGGCTCAGGGGAGCTATGGCTACACCTTC. This translates into CASSLAAAQGSYGYTF. Full variable domain (missing parts from reference TRBV5-5 and TRBJ1-2): DAGVTQSPTHLIKTRGQQVTLRCSPISGHKSVSWYQQVLGQGPQFIFQYYEKEERGRGNFPDRFSARQFPNYSSELNVNALLLGDSALYLCASSLAAAQGSYGYTFGSGTRLTVV.

The J gene is TRBJ1-1, the V gene TRBV10-3; D not resolved. Trimming pared 6 bases from V and 1 base from J, leaving 9 bases between. The V gene's germline CDR1 is ENHRY and CDR2 SYGVKD. The CDR3 totals 13 residues. CDR3 amino acids: CAIRRKENTEAFF. DNA of the CDR3: TGTGCCATCAGGAGGAAAGAGAACACTGAAGCTTTCTTT.